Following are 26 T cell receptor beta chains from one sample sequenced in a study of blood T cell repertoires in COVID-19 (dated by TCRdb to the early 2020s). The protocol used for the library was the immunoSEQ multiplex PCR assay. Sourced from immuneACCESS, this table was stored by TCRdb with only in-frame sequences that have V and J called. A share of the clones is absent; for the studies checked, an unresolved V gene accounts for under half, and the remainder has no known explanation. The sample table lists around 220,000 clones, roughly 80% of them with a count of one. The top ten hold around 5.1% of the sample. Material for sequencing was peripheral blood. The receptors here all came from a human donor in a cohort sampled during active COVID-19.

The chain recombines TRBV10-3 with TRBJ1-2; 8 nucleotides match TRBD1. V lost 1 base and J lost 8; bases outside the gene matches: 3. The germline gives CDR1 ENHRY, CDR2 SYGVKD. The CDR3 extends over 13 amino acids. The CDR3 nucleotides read TGTGCCATCAGTGAGTACTCAGGGGGCGGCTACACCTTC. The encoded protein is CAISEYSGGGYTF.

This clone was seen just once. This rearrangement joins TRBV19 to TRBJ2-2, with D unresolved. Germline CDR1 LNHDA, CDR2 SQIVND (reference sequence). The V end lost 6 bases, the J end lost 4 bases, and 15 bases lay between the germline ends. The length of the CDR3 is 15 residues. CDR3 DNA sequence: TGTGCCAGTAGAAAAACTCCTTTCGGCACCGGGGAGCTGTTTTTT. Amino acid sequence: CASRKTPFGTGELFF.

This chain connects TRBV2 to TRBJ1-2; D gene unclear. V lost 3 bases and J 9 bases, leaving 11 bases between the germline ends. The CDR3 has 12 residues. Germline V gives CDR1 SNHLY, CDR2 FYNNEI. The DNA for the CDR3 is TGTGCCAGCAGTGAGGGGAGCTGGAGCTACACCTTC. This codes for CASSEGSWSYTF. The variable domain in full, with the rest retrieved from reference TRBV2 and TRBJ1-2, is EPEVTQTPSHQVTQMGQEVILRCVPISNHLYFYWYRQILGQKVEFLVSFYNNEISEKSEIFDDQFSVERPDGSNFTLKIRSTKLEDSAMYFCASSEGSWSYTFGSGTRLTVV.

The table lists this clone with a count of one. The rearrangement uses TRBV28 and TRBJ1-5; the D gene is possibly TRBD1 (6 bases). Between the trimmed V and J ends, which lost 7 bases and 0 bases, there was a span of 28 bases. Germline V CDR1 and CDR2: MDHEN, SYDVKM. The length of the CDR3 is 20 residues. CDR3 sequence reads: CASTQGGFGYIAYSNQPQHF. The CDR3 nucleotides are TGTGCCAGCACCCAAGGGGGTTTCGGATATATAGCATATAGCAATCAGCCCCAGCATTTT.

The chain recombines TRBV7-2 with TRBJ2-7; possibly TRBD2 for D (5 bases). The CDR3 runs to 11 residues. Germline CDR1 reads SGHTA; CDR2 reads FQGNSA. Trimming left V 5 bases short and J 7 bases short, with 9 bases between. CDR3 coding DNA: TGTGCCAGCAGCAACCGGAGGGAGCAGTACTTC. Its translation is CASSNRREQYF. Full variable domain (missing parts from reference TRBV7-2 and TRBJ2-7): GAGVSQSPSNKVTEKGKDVELRCDPISGHTALYWYRQSLGQGLEFLIYFQGNSAPDKSGLPSDRFSAERTGGSVSTLTIQRTQQEDSAVYLCASSNRREQYFGPGTRLTVT.

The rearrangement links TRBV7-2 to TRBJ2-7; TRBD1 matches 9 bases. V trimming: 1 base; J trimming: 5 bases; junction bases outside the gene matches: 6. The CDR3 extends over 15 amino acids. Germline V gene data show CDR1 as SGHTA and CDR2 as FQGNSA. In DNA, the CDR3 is TGTGCCAGCAGCTTAGGTCCGACAGGGGGTCACGAGCAGTACTTC. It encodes CASSLGPTGGHEQYF.

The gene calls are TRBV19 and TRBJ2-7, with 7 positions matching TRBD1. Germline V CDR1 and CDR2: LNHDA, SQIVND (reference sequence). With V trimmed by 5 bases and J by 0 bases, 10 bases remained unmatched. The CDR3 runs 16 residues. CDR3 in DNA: TGTGCCAGTAGTCCCGAGCAGGGGGTGACCTCCTACGAGCAGTACTTC. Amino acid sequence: CASSPEQGVTSYEQYF.

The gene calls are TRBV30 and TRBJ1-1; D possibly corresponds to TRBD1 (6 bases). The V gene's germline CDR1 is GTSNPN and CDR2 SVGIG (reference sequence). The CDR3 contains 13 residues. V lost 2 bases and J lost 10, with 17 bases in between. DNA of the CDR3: TGTGCCTGGAGTCGACAGGAAGCAGTAGGAGCTTTCTTT. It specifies CAWSRQEAVGAFF.

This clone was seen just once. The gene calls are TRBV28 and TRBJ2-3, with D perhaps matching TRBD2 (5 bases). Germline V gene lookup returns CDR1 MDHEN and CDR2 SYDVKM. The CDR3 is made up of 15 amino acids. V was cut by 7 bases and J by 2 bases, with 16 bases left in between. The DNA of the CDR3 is TGTGCCAGCACCGGGATTGGGTATTTCACAGATACGCAGTATTTT. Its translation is CASTGIGYFTDTQYF.

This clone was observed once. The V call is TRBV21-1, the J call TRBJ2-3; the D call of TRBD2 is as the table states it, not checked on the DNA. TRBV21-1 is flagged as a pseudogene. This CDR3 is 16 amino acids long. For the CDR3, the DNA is TGTGCCAGCAGCAAACAAGCTAGCGGGACCACAGATACGCAGTATTTT. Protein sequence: CASSKQASGTTDTQYF.

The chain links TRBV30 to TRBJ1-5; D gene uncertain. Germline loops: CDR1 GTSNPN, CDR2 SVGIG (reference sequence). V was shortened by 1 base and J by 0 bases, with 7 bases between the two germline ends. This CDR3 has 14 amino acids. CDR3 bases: TGTGCCTGGAGTGGGGCTTATAGCAATCAGCCCCAGCATTTT. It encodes CAWSGAYSNQPQHF.

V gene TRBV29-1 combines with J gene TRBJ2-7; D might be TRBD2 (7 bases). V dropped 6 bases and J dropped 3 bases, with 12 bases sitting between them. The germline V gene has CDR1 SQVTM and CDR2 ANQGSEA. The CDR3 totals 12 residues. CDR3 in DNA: TGCAGCGTGTTAGGGGGGGTCTACGAGCAGTACTTC. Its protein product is CSVLGGVYEQYF.

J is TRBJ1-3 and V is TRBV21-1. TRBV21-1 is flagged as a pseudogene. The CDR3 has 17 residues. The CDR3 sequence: CASSKVVSEISGNTIYF. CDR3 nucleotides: TGTGCCAGCAGCAAAGTAGTTTCGGAGATTTCTGGAAACACCATATATTTT.

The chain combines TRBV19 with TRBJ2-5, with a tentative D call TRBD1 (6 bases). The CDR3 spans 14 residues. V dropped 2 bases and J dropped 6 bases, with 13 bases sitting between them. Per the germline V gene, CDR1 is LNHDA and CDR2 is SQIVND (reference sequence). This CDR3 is CASSIFPGVKTQYF. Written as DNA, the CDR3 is TGTGCCAGTAGTATATTCCCAGGGGTGAAGACCCAGTACTTC.

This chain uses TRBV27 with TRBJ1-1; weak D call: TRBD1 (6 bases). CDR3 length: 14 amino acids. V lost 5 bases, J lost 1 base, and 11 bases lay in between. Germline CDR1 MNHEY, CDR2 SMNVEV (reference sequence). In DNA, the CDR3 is TGTGCCAGCAGTGCGCAGACAGGGAACACTGAAGCTTTCTTT. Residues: CASSAQTGNTEAFF.

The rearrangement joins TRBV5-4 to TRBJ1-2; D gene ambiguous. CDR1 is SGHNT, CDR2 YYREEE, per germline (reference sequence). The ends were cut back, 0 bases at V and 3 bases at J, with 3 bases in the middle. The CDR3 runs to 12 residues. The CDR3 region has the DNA TGTGCCAGCAGCTTGGACTACTATGGCTACACCTTC. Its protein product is CASSLDYYGYTF. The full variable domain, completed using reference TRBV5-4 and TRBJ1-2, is ETGVTQSPTHLIKTRGQQVTLRCSSQSGHNTVSWYQQALGQGPQFIFQYYREEENGRGNFPPRFSGLQFPNYSSELNVNALELDDSALYLCASSLDYYGYTFGSGTRLTVV.

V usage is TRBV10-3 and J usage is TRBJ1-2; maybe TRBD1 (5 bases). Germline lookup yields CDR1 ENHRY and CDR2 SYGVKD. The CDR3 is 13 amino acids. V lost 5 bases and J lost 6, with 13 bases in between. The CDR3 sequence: CAISKGLTDGYTF. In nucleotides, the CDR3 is TGTGCCATCAGTAAGGGGCTGACAGATGGCTACACCTTC.

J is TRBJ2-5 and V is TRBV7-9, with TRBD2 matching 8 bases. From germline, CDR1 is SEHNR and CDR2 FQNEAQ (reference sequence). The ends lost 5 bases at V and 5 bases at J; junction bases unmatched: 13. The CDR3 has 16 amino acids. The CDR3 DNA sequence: TGTGCCAGCAGCGTCATAGGTGGCGGGAGGTCCGAGACCCAGTACTTC. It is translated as CASSVIGGGRSETQYF. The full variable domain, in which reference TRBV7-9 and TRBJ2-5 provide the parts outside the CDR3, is DTGVSQNPRHKITKRGQNVTFRCDPISEHNRLYWYRQTLGQGPEFLTYFQNEAQLEKSRLLSDRFSAERPKGSFSTLEIQRTEQGDSAMYLCASSVIGGGRSETQYFGPGTRLLVL.

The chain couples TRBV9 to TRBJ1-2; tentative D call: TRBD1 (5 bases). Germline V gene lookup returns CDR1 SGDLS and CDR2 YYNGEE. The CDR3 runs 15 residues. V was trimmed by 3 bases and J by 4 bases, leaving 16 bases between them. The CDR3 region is CASSGYQGGSYGYTF. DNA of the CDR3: TGTGCCAGCAGCGGATACCAGGGTGGAAGCTATGGCTACACCTTC.

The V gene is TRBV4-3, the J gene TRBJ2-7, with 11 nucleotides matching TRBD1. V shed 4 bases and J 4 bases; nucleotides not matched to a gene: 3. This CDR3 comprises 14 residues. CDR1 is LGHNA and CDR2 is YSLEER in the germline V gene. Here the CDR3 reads CASSRTGGEYEQYF. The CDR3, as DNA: TGCGCCAGCAGCCGGACAGGGGGCGAGTACGAGCAGTACTTC.

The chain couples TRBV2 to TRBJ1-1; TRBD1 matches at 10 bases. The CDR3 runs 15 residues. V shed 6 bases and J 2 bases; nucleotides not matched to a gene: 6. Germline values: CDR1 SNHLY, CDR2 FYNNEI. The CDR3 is CASRSDRGTNTEAFF. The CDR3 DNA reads TGTGCCAGCAGGTCGGACAGGGGGACTAACACTGAAGCTTTCTTT.

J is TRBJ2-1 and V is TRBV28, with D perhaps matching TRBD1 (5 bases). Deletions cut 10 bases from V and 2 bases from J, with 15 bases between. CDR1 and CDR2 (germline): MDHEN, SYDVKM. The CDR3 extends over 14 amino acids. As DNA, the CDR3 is TGTGCCACCTTCGACAGTGGCCCCTACAATGAGCAGTTCTTC. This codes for CATFDSGPYNEQFF.

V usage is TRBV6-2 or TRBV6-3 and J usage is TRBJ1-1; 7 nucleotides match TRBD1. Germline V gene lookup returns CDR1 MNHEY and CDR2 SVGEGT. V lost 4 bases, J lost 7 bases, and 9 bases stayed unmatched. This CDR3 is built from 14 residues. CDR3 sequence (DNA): TGTGCCAGCAGTTCTGGACAGGTCCACGGTGAAGCTTTCTTT. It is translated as CASSSGQVHGEAFF.

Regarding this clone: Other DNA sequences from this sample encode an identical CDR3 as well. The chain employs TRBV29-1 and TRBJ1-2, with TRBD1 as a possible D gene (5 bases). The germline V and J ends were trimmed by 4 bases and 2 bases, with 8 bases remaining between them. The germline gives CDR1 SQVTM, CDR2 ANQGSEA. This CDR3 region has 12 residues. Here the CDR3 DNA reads TGCAGCGTTGGAGGACAAAACTATGGCTACACCTTC. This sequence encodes CSVGGQNYGYTF.

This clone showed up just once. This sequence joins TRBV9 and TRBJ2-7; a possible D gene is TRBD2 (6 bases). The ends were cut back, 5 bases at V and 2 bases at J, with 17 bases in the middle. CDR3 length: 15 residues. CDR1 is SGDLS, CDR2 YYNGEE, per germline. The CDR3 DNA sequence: TGTGCCAGCAGTGAAGGATTGGAGGGAACCTACGAGCAGTACTTC. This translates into CASSEGLEGTYEQYF.

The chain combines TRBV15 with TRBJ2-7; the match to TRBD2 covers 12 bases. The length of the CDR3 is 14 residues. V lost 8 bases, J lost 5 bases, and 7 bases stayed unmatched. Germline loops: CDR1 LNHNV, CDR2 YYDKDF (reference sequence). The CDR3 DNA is TGTGCCACCGCTAGACTAGCGGGAGTCCACGAGCAGTACTTC. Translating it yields CATARLAGVHEQYF.